This TCR beta chain was obtained from a study of OX40 agonist ivuxolimab in advanced cancers. Study in general: The patients received agonistic anti-OX40 (CD134) antibody ivuxolimab. One hepatocellular carcinoma and a couple of cutaneous melanoma patients partially responded.

Data came from immunoSEQ multiplex PCR; TCRdb stores just in-frame clones and leaves some out. The data hold just over 20,000 clones, with roughly three quarters observed a single time. Remarks on this clone: The antigen is unknown.

General study points: Within 6 weeks, CD4+ and CD8+ blood T cells expanded clonally at 0.1 to 3.0 mg/kg.

Patients were excluded for autoimmune disease history or systemic immunosuppression. The specimen comprised CD4+ or CD8+ T cells sorted from blood, sampled in a trial of the OX40 agonist ivuxolimab. The clonotype comes from an adult with an advanced solid tumor such as melanoma, head and neck, liver or kidney cancer.

The CDR3: CASSQGVRQGGETQYF. For the CDR3, the DNA is TGCGCCAGCAGCCAAGGTGTTAGACAGGGAGGGGAGACCCAGTACTTC. The genes are TRBV4-1 and TRBJ2-5; D could derive from TRBD1 or TRBD2 (7 bases each). V lost 1 base to trimming and J lost 5 bases, with 17 bases between them. The CDR3 is made up of 16 amino acids. The V gene's germline CDR1 is MGHRA and CDR2 YSYEKL.